These T cell receptor beta chains were read from a single sample in a study of control samples from healthy donors and cancer patients. Sequencing used immunoSEQ multiplex PCR; TCRdb keeps in-frame clones, though not all of them. The table has some 150,000 clones, about 94% seen once. Specimen: PBMCs. These TCRs come from a man in his sixties with colorectal cancer. CDR3s include the opening cysteine and the closing phenylalanine or tryptophan. Each record gives: J gene, V gene, D gene, CDR3 protein, CDR3 DNA. A D gene is named only where the DNA matches it firmly.

j_gene: TRBJ2-1; v_gene: TRBV6-1; d_gene: TRBD2; CDR3aa: CASSGGLAGGYYNEQFF; CDR3nt: TGTGCCAGCAGTGGAGGACTAGCGGGGGGCTATTACAATGAGCAGTTCTTC
j_gene: TRBJ1-1; v_gene: TRBV19; d_gene: -; CDR3aa: CASSISGREANTEAFF; CDR3nt: TGTGCCAGTAGTATTTCGGGCAGGGAGGCGAACACTGAAGCTTTCTTT
j_gene: TRBJ1-1; v_gene: TRBV7-2; d_gene: TRBD1; CDR3aa: CASRMGQGNTEAFF; CDR3nt: TGTGCCAGCAGAATGGGACAGGGCAACACTGAAGCTTTCTTT
j_gene: TRBJ2-1; v_gene: TRBV19; d_gene: -; CDR3aa: CASSIGGGGNYNEQFF; CDR3nt: TGTGCCAGTAGTATAGGGGGCGGGGGCAACTACAATGAGCAGTTCTTC
j_gene: TRBJ2-2; v_gene: TRBV30; d_gene: TRBD1; CDR3aa: CALDRDETGELFF; CDR3nt: TGTGCCTTGGACAGGGACGAGACCGGGGAGCTGTTTTTT
j_gene: TRBJ1-1; v_gene: TRBV19; d_gene: -; CDR3aa: CASSPWAQDSTEAFF; CDR3nt: TGTGCCAGTAGTCCCTGGGCCCAAGACTCCACTGAAGCTTTCTTT
j_gene: TRBJ1-2; v_gene: TRBV20-1; d_gene: -; CDR3aa: CSAPPDYGYTF; CDR3nt: TGCAGTGCCCCTCCGGACTATGGCTACACCTTC
j_gene: TRBJ1-5; v_gene: TRBV19; d_gene: -; CDR3aa: CASSIPAGVRGNQPQHF; CDR3nt: TGTGCCAGTAGTATACCCGCAGGGGTAAGGGGCAATCAGCCCCAGCATTTT
j_gene: TRBJ1-6; v_gene: TRBV6-1; d_gene: TRBD1; CDR3aa: CASSANYRGVYNSPLHF; CDR3nt: TGTGCCAGCAGTGCCAACTACAGGGGGGTCTATAATTCACCCCTCCACTTT
j_gene: TRBJ2-7; v_gene: TRBV10-2; d_gene: TRBD1; CDR3aa: CASRDRTYEQYF; CDR3nt: TGCGCCAGTCGGGACAGGACCTACGAGCAGTACTTC
j_gene: TRBJ2-4; v_gene: TRBV18; d_gene: TRBD2; CDR3aa: CASSGLAPGNIAKNIQYF; CDR3nt: TGTGCCAGCTCTGGACTAGCCCCGGGAAATATAGCCAAAAACATTCAGTACTTC
j_gene: TRBJ2-2; v_gene: TRBV11-1; d_gene: -; CDR3aa: CASSLGSPTGELFF; CDR3nt: TGTGCCAGCAGCTTAGGGTCTCCCACCGGGGAGCTGTTTTTT
j_gene: TRBJ1-1; v_gene: TRBV7-9; d_gene: -; CDR3aa: CAGEGGNTEAFF; CDR3nt: TGTGCCGGGGAGGGCGGGAACACTGAAGCTTTCTTT
j_gene: TRBJ2-3; v_gene: TRBV10-3; d_gene: -; CDR3aa: CAISETEVSTDTQYF; CDR3nt: TGTGCCATCAGTGAGACGGAAGTTAGCACAGATACGCAGTATTTT
j_gene: TRBJ1-6; v_gene: TRBV27; d_gene: -; CDR3aa: CASRRGFNSPLHF; CDR3nt: TGTGCCAGCAGGAGGGGTTTTAATTCACCCCTCCACTTT
j_gene: TRBJ1-1; v_gene: TRBV5-8; d_gene: TRBD1; CDR3aa: CASRRDRDTEAFF; CDR3nt: TGTGCCAGCAGGCGGGACAGGGACACTGAAGCTTTCTTT
j_gene: TRBJ1-2; v_gene: TRBV6-5; d_gene: TRBD1; CDR3aa: CASSSGGTGPEYGYTF; CDR3nt: TGTGCCAGCAGTTCAGGAGGGACAGGGCCCGAGTATGGCTACACCTTC
j_gene: TRBJ1-2; v_gene: TRBV5-1; d_gene: TRBD1; CDR3aa: CASSLNDRAGGYTF; CDR3nt: TGCGCCAGCAGCTTAAACGACAGGGCAGGAGGCTACACCTTC